This note documents a single T cell receptor beta chain sequence. This sample was taken from a study of blood T cell repertoires in COVID-19. Study information: COVID-19 samples, acute and convalescent, were from the United States, Italy and Spain. T cells, B-cell-depleted T cells, or PBMCs provided the cDNA or gDNA that served as material.

How the authors handled the data: From reference gene primer amplification, estimates of nucleated cell counts were derived. Data came from immunoSEQ multiplex PCR; TCRdb stores just in-frame clones and leaves some out. The V and J calls and clone size were taken over from that table, and D and trimming were inferred from the DNA. The sample contains around 220,000 clones, less than 85% of which appear only once. Germline CDR1 is MGHRA and CDR2 is YSYEKL. This CDR3 is 15 amino acids long. Germline trimming cut 5 bases from V and 1 base from J; bases unmatched to any gene: 6. The material sequenced was peripheral blood. The source of this sequence is a woman at least 80 years old with active or convalescent COVID-19. The gene calls are TRBV4-1 and TRBJ2-3, with 7 bases identical to TRBD1. CDR3 sequence (DNA): TGCGCCAGCAGCATAGACAGGGTAGGCACAGATACGCAGTATTTT. Its protein product is CASSIDRVGTDTQYF.